This T cell receptor beta chain came from a study of blood T cell repertoires in COVID-19. About the research overall: From the United States, Italy and Spain came samples of acute and convalescent COVID-19. PBMCs, B-cell-depleted T cells, or T cells were the source of the cDNA or gDNA that made up the material.

As processed by the authors: Amplification with reference gene primers provided the estimates of nucleated cell counts. The assay was immunoSEQ multiplex PCR, and TCRdb's table has in-frame clones only and misses some. V, J and clone size were drawn from that table, and D and trimming were deduced from the DNA. Of 470,000 or so clones detected, around nine tenths appear once; the ten largest clones hold approximately 2%. With 5 bases clipped from V and 0 bases from J, the junction kept 5 bases outside the gene matches. This CDR3 has 15 residues. Germline assignment: CDR1 SGHTA and CDR2 FQGNSA. The rearrangement links TRBV7-2 to TRBJ1-2; 8 positions match TRBD1. Sequenced sample: PBMCs or T cells enriched from blood (not recorded which). This TCR was recovered from a woman in her late teens or twenties with acute COVID-19. DNA for the CDR3: TGTGCCAGCAGCCTAGGACAGGGAGCTAACTATGGCTACACCTTC. It is translated as CASSLGQGANYGYTF.